What follows are 7 T cell receptor beta chains derived from one specimen sequenced in a study of T cells after yellow fever vaccination. TCRdb used MiXCR to reprocess the 5' RACE reads, holding one entry per CDR3 protein. The table has around 590,000 distinct CDR3 sequences, around an eighth seen once. The source was PBMCs, collected on the day of the yellow fever booster vaccination. The receptors stem from a man aged 25 to 45 who received the YFV17D yellow fever vaccine.

This clonotype was detected ten times or more. The chain's CDR3 is CASSTRETQYF. The DNA for the CDR3 is TGTGCCAGCAGTACCCGCGAGACCCAGTACTTC. The genes are TRBV12-3 or TRBV12-4 and TRBJ2-5; D gene uncertain. The CDR3 contains 11 residues. V lost 5 bases to trimming and J lost 5 bases, with 6 bases between them.

The CDR3 loop reads CASSGLADTEAFF. The CDR3 nucleotides read TGTGCCAGCAGTGGGCTGGCCGACACTGAAGCTTTCTTT. The genes are TRBV6-1 and TRBJ1-1; D is uncertain. The V gene lost 4 bases and the J gene lost 3 bases, with 9 bases spanning the gap. There are 13 residues in the CDR3. Germline CDR1 and CDR2: MNHNS and SASEGT.

This clonotype was seen only a few times. V gene TRBV30 combines with J gene TRBJ2-5, with a weak D call TRBD2 (5 bases). The CDR3 sequence is 13 residues long. Trimming stripped 5 bases from V and 2 bases from J, with 12 bases between. Germline lookup yields CDR1 GTSNPN and CDR2 SVGIG (reference sequence). The CDR3 bases are TGTGCCTGGTCGCTGACTACTCAAGAGACCCAGTACTTC. This translates into CAWSLTTQETQYF.

CDR3 amino acids: CATYLRTIEGGNQPQHF. The CDR3 DNA reads as TGTGCCACCTATCTCCGGACCATTGAGGGAGGGAATCAGCCCCAGCATTTT. V is TRBV6-2 or TRBV6-3 and J is TRBJ1-5; D gene uncertain. Germline V gene sequence: CDR1 MNHEY, CDR2 SVGEGT. Trimming shortened V by 10 bases and J by 4 bases, and 26 bases separated the two germline ends. The CDR3 covers 17 residues.

A few counts support this clonotype. The chain carries TRBV19 and TRBJ2-2; D tentatively fits TRBD1 or TRBD2 (5 bases each). Trimming shortened V by 6 bases and J by 6 bases, and 17 bases separated the two germline ends. This CDR3 region has 15 residues. Germline V lookup: CDR1 LNHDA, CDR2 SQIVND (reference sequence). In DNA form, the CDR3 reads TGTGCCAGTAGAACGGGGCGGAACGTAGCCGGGGAGCTGTTTTTT. It codes for CASRTGRNVAGELFF.

This chain uses TRBV29-1 with TRBJ2-5; D perhaps matches TRBD1 (6 bases). V was clipped by 7 bases and J by 1 base, with 10 bases between them. Germline lookup yields CDR1 SQVTM and CDR2 ANQGSEA. The CDR3 contains 12 residues. The CDR3, as DNA: TGCAGCGCTGGGGGCAGCCAAGAGACCCAGTACTTC. It specifies CSAGGSQETQYF.

This rearrangement joins TRBV18 to TRBJ1-1, with D perhaps matching TRBD1 (5 bases). Germline-derived CDR1 and CDR2 are KGHSH and LQKENI. Trimming took off 2 bases at V and 8 bases at J, with 9 bases between the two ends. The CDR3 has 12 residues. For the CDR3, the DNA is TGTGCCAGCTCACCATCCTACAGGGAAGCTTTCTTT. This gives the protein CASSPSYREAFF.